Listed below are T cell receptor beta chains from one sample, sequenced in a study of early T cells in non-severe SARS-CoV-2 infection. TCRdb analysed the 5' RACE reads with MiXCR anew, one entry per CDR3 protein. The sample includes tens of thousands of distinct CDR3 sequences, about 4.5% of them seen just once. Here the sequenced sample was whole blood, taken at baseline. These TCRs come from an adult who was a healthcare worker with PCR-confirmed SARS-CoV-2 infection or an uninfected control (not recorded which). Each CDR3 is given with its conserved first and last residue. D genes are given only for firm matches. Size tells how often a clone was seen (once, few, many) or the class of an expanded clone, and some rows leave it out.

J: TRBJ1-6
size: .
V: TRBV7-6
D: .
CDR3: CASSLEAGTLHF
DNA: TGTGCCAGCAGCTTAGAGGCCGGGACGCTCCACTTT

J: TRBJ2-3
size: many
V: TRBV5-6
D: TRBD1
CDR3: CASSLGRGLSTDTQYF
DNA: TGTGCCAGCAGCTTGGGCAGGGGGCTTAGCACAGATACGCAGTATTTT

J: TRBJ2-7
size: many
V: TRBV12-3/TRBV12-4
D: .
CDR3: CASSLRQGKGEQYF
DNA: TGTGCCAGCAGTTTAAGGCAGGGAAAAGGCGAGCAGTACTTC

J: TRBJ2-1
size: many
V: TRBV6-5
D: TRBD2
CDR3: CASSLRTSGRSEQFF
DNA: TGTGCCAGCAGTTTGAGGACTAGCGGGAGAAGTGAGCAGTTCTTC

J: TRBJ2-1
size: few
V: TRBV6-2/TRBV6-3
D: .
CDR3: CASSYVGTEQFF
DNA: TGTGCCAGCAGTTACGTTGGGACTGAGCAGTTCTTC

J: TRBJ2-3
size: many
V: TRBV5-6
D: .
CDR3: CASSLGQDRTDTQYF
DNA: TGTGCCAGCAGCTTGGGACAGGACCGCACAGATACGCAGTATTTT

J: TRBJ2-7
size: few
V: TRBV5-1
D: TRBD2
CDR3: CASSLPTGLAGEFHYEQYF
DNA: TGCGCCAGCAGCTTACCGACGGGACTAGCGGGAGAGTTTCACTACGAGCAGTACTTC

J: TRBJ2-1
size: few
V: TRBV5-1
D: TRBD1
CDR3: CASSFETGGRDEQFF
DNA: TGCGCCAGCAGCTTCGAGACAGGGGGAAGGGATGAGCAGTTCTTC

J: TRBJ2-7
size: many
V: TRBV7-9
D: .
CDR3: CASTPGSNAYEQYF
DNA: TGTGCCAGCACCCCGGGGAGCAACGCCTACGAGCAGTACTTC

J: TRBJ2-1
size: many
V: TRBV7-6
D: .
CDR3: CASSLQGMNEQFF
DNA: TGTGCCAGCAGCTTGCAGGGGATGAATGAGCAGTTCTTC

J: TRBJ1-1
size: .
V: TRBV18
D: .
CDR3: CASSPAVDTEAFF
DNA: TGTGCCAGCTCACCCGCCGTGGACACTGAAGCTTTCTTT

J: TRBJ2-5
size: many
V: TRBV3-1
D: .
CDR3: CASRAGLGTQYF
DNA: TGTGCCAGCAGAGCGGGTCTGGGGACCCAGTACTTC

J: TRBJ2-2
size: few
V: TRBV7-6
D: .
CDR3: CASSLALPGELFF
DNA: TGTGCCAGCAGCTTAGCTCTACCCGGGGAGCTGTTTTTT

J: TRBJ1-5
size: many
V: TRBV27
D: .
CDR3: CASSLKPQHF
DNA: TGTGCCAGCAGTTTGAAGCCCCAGCATTTT

J: TRBJ2-1
size: many
V: TRBV20-1
D: TRBD1
CDR3: CSVKDVGTGEHEQFF
DNA: TGCAGTGTTAAAGATGTAGGGACAGGGGAGCATGAGCAGTTCTTC

J: TRBJ1-1
size: many
V: TRBV20-1
D: TRBD1
CDR3: CSPRQGNRNTEAFF
DNA: TGCAGTCCGAGACAGGGGAACAGGAACACTGAAGCTTTCTTT

J: TRBJ2-5
size: many
V: TRBV29-1
D: .
CDR3: CSGRGQETQYF
DNA: TGCAGCGGACGGGGCCAAGAGACCCAGTACTTC

J: TRBJ1-4
size: medium-sized
V: TRBV3-1
D: TRBD1
CDR3: CASRTGLEKLFF
DNA: TGTGCCAGCAGGACAGGGTTGGAAAAACTGTTTTTT

J: TRBJ2-6
size: few
V: TRBV2
D: .
CDR3: CATKLYTSGANVLTF
DNA: TGTGCCACCAAACTTTACACCTCTGGGGCCAACGTCCTGACTTTC

J: TRBJ2-7
size: many
V: TRBV7-9
D: TRBD1
CDR3: CASSSTLDRGGYEQYF
DNA: TGTGCCAGCAGCTCTACTCTGGACAGGGGTGGCTACGAGCAGTACTTC

J: TRBJ2-2
size: many
V: TRBV4-3
D: TRBD1
CDR3: CASSPRTPGGNSGELFF
DNA: TGCGCCAGCAGCCCCCGCACCCCAGGGGGCAACTCCGGGGAGCTGTTTTTT

J: TRBJ2-5
size: many
V: TRBV27
D: TRBD2
CDR3: CATGRRGGETQYF
DNA: TGTGCCACCGGGAGAAGGGGAGGGGAGACCCAGTACTTC

J: TRBJ2-7
size: many
V: TRBV29-1
D: .
CDR3: CRTRRSLYEQYF
DNA: TGCAGGACCAGGAGGTCGTTGTACGAGCAGTACTTC

J: TRBJ1-6
size: many
V: TRBV6-5
D: .
CDR3: CASSQPRNNSPLHF
DNA: TGTGCCAGCAGCCAACCTAGGAATAATTCACCCCTCCACTTT

J: TRBJ1-2
size: many
V: TRBV5-1
D: .
CDR3: CASSSQDGAVGYTF
DNA: TGCGCCAGCAGCTCCCAGGACGGAGCCGTTGGCTACACCTTC

J: TRBJ2-7
size: many
V: TRBV27
D: .
CDR3: CASRDPRDHLYEQYF
DNA: TGTGCCAGCCGGGACCCTAGGGATCATCTTTACGAGCAGTACTTC

J: TRBJ2-1
size: many
V: TRBV12-3/TRBV12-4
D: .
CDR3: CASSLGEIRGNEQFF
DNA: TGTGCCAGCAGTTTAGGGGAGATTCGTGGCAATGAGCAGTTCTTC

J: TRBJ1-4
size: many
V: TRBV7-9
D: .
CDR3: CASSGPVENEKLFF
DNA: TGTGCCAGCAGCGGACCGGTAGAAAATGAAAAACTGTTTTTT

J: TRBJ1-1
size: many
V: TRBV12-3/TRBV12-4
D: TRBD1
CDR3: CASSPDRGMNTEAFF
DNA: TGTGCCAGCAGCCCAGACAGGGGAATGAACACTGAAGCTTTCTTT